This T cell receptor beta chain derives from a study of monozygotic twins with inflammatory bowel disease. Study outcomes and limitations: Clonotypes shared with others were fewer in IBD patients than in healthy twins, especially with disease activity.

TCRdb derives one entry per CDR3 protein from the 5' RACE reads, leaving out DNA. Its table lists a few hundred thousand distinct CDR3 sequences. On this clonotype itself: The antigen is not known.

CDR1 is LGHNA and CDR2 is YSLEER in the germline V gene. The CDR3 is made up of 14 amino acids. Sequenced sample: blood. This receptor was obtained from a human donor with ulcerative colitis or Crohn's disease, or a healthy co-twin of an affected twin (not recorded which). The chain uses TRBV4-3 and TRBJ2-5; the D call from TCRdb, TRBD1, cannot be confirmed without DNA. This CDR3 is CASSQEQDQETQYF.